A single sample gave rise to the 3 T cell receptor beta chains below, sequenced in a study of beta chain features in type 1 diabetes. The study reverse transcribed the entire isolated RNA, so it sequenced expressed TCRB transcripts. Measured with immunoSEQ multiplex PCR; TCRdb has only the in-frame clones, and not every one. The repertoire has about 900,000 clones, 15% to 20% of them found once; the top ten carry 0.023%. Sequences were obtained from naive CD4+ T cells from blood. These TCRs come from a woman in her late teens or twenties in good health.

Only one count was recorded for this clone. V is TRBV12-5 and J is TRBJ1-2; possible D gene TRBD1, 5 bases. V lost 1 base and J 8 bases, leaving 11 bases between the germline ends. Germline CDR1 and CDR2: LGHNT and FRNRAP. The CDR3 runs 13 residues. The CDR3 here is CASGLAQGGGYTF. DNA of the CDR3: TGTGCTAGTGGTTTGGCCCAGGGTGGCGGCTACACCTTC.

This clone was detected a few times. The rearrangement links TRBV15 to TRBJ1-2, with D unclear. The CDR3 loop spans 15 amino acids. Germline V gene sequence: CDR1 LNHNV, CDR2 YYDKDF (reference sequence). Trimming took off 0 bases at V and 2 bases at J, with 10 bases between the two ends. The DNA of the CDR3 is TGTGCCACCAGCAGAGATTGGGGAGGGAACTATGGCTACACCTTC. Translated: CATSRDWGGNYGYTF.

In this sample, this clone turned up a few times. J is TRBJ2-6 and V is TRBV5-6, with D uncertain. The CDR3 is 15 residues long. CDR1 is SGHDT, CDR2 YYEEEE, per germline. Trimming shortened V by 1 base and J by 2 bases, and 7 bases separated the two germline ends. The DNA for the CDR3 is TGTGCCAGCAGCTTGACCGGGCCTGGGGCCAACGTCCTGACTTTC. It specifies CASSLTGPGANVLTF.